Listed below are T cell receptor beta chains from one sample, sequenced in a study of blood T cell repertoires in COVID-19. Generated by immunoSEQ multiplex PCR, the TCRdb table keeps only in-frame clones and is missing some. Counted here are 120,000 to 150,000 clones, just under 90% occurring once; the ten biggest clones make up more than 6.5%. The sequenced sample consisted of peripheral blood. Receptors were obtained from a woman in her fifties or sixties with active or convalescent COVID-19. Both conserved end residues are part of each CDR3. Each record gives: V gene, clone size, D gene, J gene, CDR3 protein, CDR3 DNA. A D gene is named only where the DNA matches it firmly. Some rows mark clone size as missing; the rest say once, few, many or name a class of expanded clone.

v_gene: TRBV18
abundance: .
d_gene: .
j_gene: TRBJ1-1
CDR3aa: CASSPNRDTEAFF
CDR3nt: TGTGCCAGCTCACCAAACAGGGACACTGAAGCTTTCTTT

v_gene: TRBV5-8
abundance: .
d_gene: TRBD1
j_gene: TRBJ2-7
CDR3aa: CASSGRGQGTHEQYF
CDR3nt: TGTGCCAGCAGCGGCCGGGGACAGGGGACCCACGAGCAGTACTTC

v_gene: TRBV7-9
abundance: .
d_gene: .
j_gene: TRBJ2-5
CDR3aa: CASEDKGVGETQYF
CDR3nt: TGTGCCAGCGAAGACAAGGGGGTAGGAGAGACCCAGTACTTC

v_gene: TRBV19
abundance: .
d_gene: .
j_gene: TRBJ2-1
CDR3aa: CASRPIGTGSFDEQFF
CDR3nt: TGTGCCAGTAGACCTATAGGTACAGGGAGTTTCGATGAGCAGTTCTTC

v_gene: TRBV29-1
abundance: .
d_gene: .
j_gene: TRBJ2-7
CDR3aa: CSASQELSYEQYF
CDR3nt: TGCAGCGCCTCTCAGGAACTCTCCTACGAGCAGTACTTC

v_gene: TRBV24-1
abundance: .
d_gene: TRBD1
j_gene: TRBJ1-2
CDR3aa: CATSDSGGGYTF
CDR3nt: TGTGCCACCAGTGATTCAGGGGGAGGCTACACCTTC

v_gene: TRBV20-1
abundance: .
d_gene: TRBD1
j_gene: TRBJ1-5
CDR3aa: CSASLTGGNQPQHF
CDR3nt: TGCAGTGCTAGTCTAACAGGGGGAAATCAGCCCCAGCATTTT

v_gene: TRBV19
abundance: .
d_gene: .
j_gene: TRBJ1-5
CDR3aa: CASIPTGVASQPQHF
CDR3nt: TGTGCCAGTATCCCCACAGGTGTTGCCAGTCAGCCCCAGCATTTT

v_gene: TRBV11-1
abundance: .
d_gene: TRBD1
j_gene: TRBJ2-5
CDR3aa: CASSRTGGIKTQYF
CDR3nt: TGTGCCAGCAGCCGGACAGGGGGCATAAAGACCCAGTACTTC

v_gene: TRBV7-2
abundance: .
d_gene: .
j_gene: TRBJ1-3
CDR3aa: CASSLASGSGNTIYF
CDR3nt: TGTGCCAGCAGCTTAGCTTCAGGGTCTGGAAACACCATATATTTT

v_gene: TRBV5-4
abundance: few
d_gene: .
j_gene: TRBJ2-7
CDR3aa: CASSFARGNEQYF
CDR3nt: TGTGCCAGCAGCTTCGCCAGGGGCAACGAGCAGTACTTC

v_gene: TRBV6-1
abundance: .
d_gene: .
j_gene: TRBJ2-7
CDR3aa: CASSEEGGFHF
CDR3nt: TGTGCCAGCAGTGAGGAAGGAGGGTTTCACTTC

v_gene: TRBV3-1/TRBV3-2
abundance: .
d_gene: .
j_gene: TRBJ1-4
CDR3aa: CASSPNGQFNEKLFF
CDR3nt: TGTGCCAGCAGCCCGAACGGACAGTTTAATGAAAAACTGTTTTTT

v_gene: TRBV19
abundance: .
d_gene: .
j_gene: TRBJ1-2
CDR3aa: CASSIQGHGYTF
CDR3nt: TGTGCCAGTAGTATCCAGGGCCATGGCTACACCTTC

v_gene: TRBV7-9
abundance: .
d_gene: TRBD1
j_gene: TRBJ2-2
CDR3aa: CASSLGDRGLTGELFF
CDR3nt: TGTGCCAGCAGCTTAGGGGACAGGGGACTCACCGGGGAGCTGTTTTTT

v_gene: TRBV19
abundance: .
d_gene: TRBD1
j_gene: TRBJ1-2
CDR3aa: CASSRSGQGPSGDGYTF
CDR3nt: TGTGCCAGTAGTAGGTCGGGACAGGGGCCAAGTGGGGATGGCTACACCTTC

v_gene: TRBV19
abundance: .
d_gene: .
j_gene: TRBJ1-5
CDR3aa: CASSGRGSNQPQHF
CDR3nt: TGTGCCAGTAGTGGCAGGGGCAGCAATCAGCCCCAGCATTTT

v_gene: TRBV4-1
abundance: .
d_gene: .
j_gene: TRBJ1-1
CDR3aa: CASSLGQGWNTEAFF
CDR3nt: TGCGCCAGCAGCCTGGGGCAGGGGTGGAACACTGAAGCTTTCTTT

v_gene: TRBV5-1
abundance: .
d_gene: .
j_gene: TRBJ2-7
CDR3aa: CASSLASGSEQYF
CDR3nt: TGCGCCAGCAGCTTGGCCTCAGGGTCTGAGCAGTACTTC

v_gene: TRBV9
abundance: few
d_gene: .
j_gene: TRBJ2-7
CDR3aa: CASSVEQGFTYEQYF
CDR3nt: TGTGCCAGCAGCGTAGAACAGGGATTTACCTACGAGCAGTACTTC

v_gene: TRBV19
abundance: .
d_gene: .
j_gene: TRBJ1-4
CDR3aa: CASSARTTDEKLFF
CDR3nt: TGTGCCAGTAGTGCGCGGACAACAGACGAAAAACTGTTTTTT

v_gene: TRBV25-1
abundance: .
d_gene: TRBD1
j_gene: TRBJ1-5
CDR3aa: CASSSTGGNQPQHF
CDR3nt: TGTGCCAGCAGTTCTACAGGGGGTAATCAGCCCCAGCATTTT

v_gene: TRBV6-5
abundance: .
d_gene: TRBD1
j_gene: TRBJ1-1
CDR3aa: CASSYDRVVHTEAFF
CDR3nt: TGTGCCAGCAGTTACGACAGGGTAGTCCACACTGAAGCTTTCTTT

v_gene: TRBV7-2
abundance: .
d_gene: .
j_gene: TRBJ2-1
CDR3aa: CASSFWPRIVGQFF
CDR3nt: TGTGCCAGCAGCTTCTGGCCTAGAATCGTTGGGCAGTTCTTC

v_gene: TRBV4-3
abundance: .
d_gene: TRBD1
j_gene: TRBJ1-2
CDR3aa: CASSLGQSNYGYTF
CDR3nt: TGCGCCAGCAGCCTGGGACAGTCTAACTATGGCTACACCTTC

v_gene: TRBV30
abundance: .
d_gene: TRBD1
j_gene: TRBJ1-3
CDR3aa: CAWSVFGRGQGIYSGNTIYF
CDR3nt: TGTGCCTGGAGTGTATTCGGTAGAGGACAGGGAATATACTCTGGAAACACCATATATTTT

v_gene: TRBV3-1/TRBV3-2
abundance: .
d_gene: TRBD1
j_gene: TRBJ1-5
CDR3aa: CASSRQGSNQPQHF
CDR3nt: TGTGCCAGCAGCCGACAGGGTAGCAATCAGCCCCAGCATTTT

v_gene: TRBV7-9
abundance: .
d_gene: .
j_gene: TRBJ1-1
CDR3aa: CASSLLRSVNTEAFF
CDR3nt: TGTGCCAGCAGCCTCCTCCGTAGCGTGAACACTGAAGCTTTCTTT

v_gene: TRBV5-5
abundance: once
d_gene: .
j_gene: TRBJ2-4
CDR3aa: CASSFRDIQYF
CDR3nt: TGTGCCAGCAGCTTTCGGGATATTCAGTACTTC

v_gene: TRBV19
abundance: .
d_gene: TRBD1
j_gene: TRBJ1-5
CDR3aa: CASSQGAGSGNQPQHF
CDR3nt: TGTGCCAGTAGTCAGGGGGCCGGTAGTGGGAATCAGCCCCAGCATTTT

v_gene: TRBV4-2
abundance: .
d_gene: TRBD2
j_gene: TRBJ2-7
CDR3aa: CASSQEGSSGTFYEQYF
CDR3nt: TGTGCCAGCAGCCAAGAAGGGTCTAGCGGGACTTTCTACGAGCAGTACTTC

v_gene: TRBV13
abundance: once
d_gene: .
j_gene: TRBJ2-7
CDR3aa: CASSLRGSYEQYF
CDR3nt: TGTGCCAGCAGCTTAAGGGGCTCCTACGAGCAGTACTTC

v_gene: TRBV30
abundance: .
d_gene: .
j_gene: TRBJ1-5
CDR3aa: CAWSERGPGDHQPQHF
CDR3nt: TGTGCCTGGAGTGAACGGGGACCGGGGGATCATCAGCCCCAGCATTTT

v_gene: TRBV28
abundance: once
d_gene: .
j_gene: TRBJ1-1
CDR3aa: CASSLSQQNTEAFF
CDR3nt: TGTGCCAGCAGTTTATCACAGCAGAACACTGAAGCTTTCTTT

v_gene: TRBV19
abundance: once
d_gene: TRBD2
j_gene: TRBJ2-1
CDR3aa: CASSMFAAQRDGSGNEQFF
CDR3nt: TGTGCCAGTAGTATGTTCGCCGCCCAGCGGGACGGTTCTGGGAATGAGCAGTTCTTC

v_gene: TRBV7-9
abundance: .
d_gene: TRBD2
j_gene: TRBJ2-7
CDR3aa: CASSRLSGRTQKGEQYF
CDR3nt: TGTGCCAGCAGCCGCCTTAGCGGGAGAACCCAAAAGGGCGAGCAGTACTTC

v_gene: TRBV14
abundance: .
d_gene: TRBD2
j_gene: TRBJ2-3
CDR3aa: CASSLVAGGRTDTQYF
CDR3nt: TGTGCCAGCAGCCTCGTAGCGGGGGGCCGCACAGATACGCAGTATTTT

v_gene: TRBV5-1
abundance: once
d_gene: .
j_gene: TRBJ1-1
CDR3aa: CASSLAYDAGGKNTEAFF
CDR3nt: TGCGCCAGCAGCTTGGCCTATGATGCGGGGGGGAAGAACACTGAAGCTTTCTTT

v_gene: TRBV15
abundance: .
d_gene: .
j_gene: TRBJ1-5
CDR3aa: CATRQMWDQPQHF
CDR3nt: TGTGCCACCAGACAGATGTGGGATCAGCCCCAGCATTTT

v_gene: TRBV5-1
abundance: .
d_gene: .
j_gene: TRBJ1-2
CDR3aa: CASSLPRSLNKANYGYTF
CDR3nt: TGCGCCAGCAGCTTGCCCCGGAGCCTAAACAAAGCTAACTATGGCTACACCTTC

v_gene: TRBV27
abundance: .
d_gene: TRBD1
j_gene: TRBJ1-6
CDR3aa: CASSLSGTGRLNSPLHF
CDR3nt: TGTGCCAGCAGTTTATCGGGGACAGGGAGGTTGAATTCACCCCTCCACTTT

v_gene: TRBV15
abundance: .
d_gene: .
j_gene: TRBJ2-5
CDR3aa: CATSRDYPSSVQETQYF
CDR3nt: TGTGCCACCAGCAGAGATTACCCCTCTAGCGTCCAAGAGACCCAGTACTTC

v_gene: TRBV4-2
abundance: .
d_gene: TRBD1
j_gene: TRBJ1-6
CDR3aa: CASSQDRDRGNSPLHF
CDR3nt: TGTGCCAGCAGCCAAGATCGGGACAGGGGTAATTCACCCCTCCACTTT

v_gene: TRBV7-3
abundance: .
d_gene: .
j_gene: TRBJ1-1
CDR3aa: CASSLGGRSEAFF
CDR3nt: TGTGCCAGCAGCTTAGGGGGCAGAAGTGAAGCTTTCTTT

v_gene: TRBV6-5
abundance: .
d_gene: TRBD1
j_gene: TRBJ2-7
CDR3aa: CASSYRDRGDEQYF
CDR3nt: TGTGCCAGCAGTTACAGGGACAGGGGAGACGAGCAGTACTTC

v_gene: TRBV7-2
abundance: .
d_gene: TRBD2
j_gene: TRBJ2-7
CDR3aa: CASSLGLAGGEQYF
CDR3nt: TGTGCCAGCAGCTTAGGGCTAGCGGGAGGTGAGCAGTACTTC

v_gene: TRBV19
abundance: .
d_gene: TRBD1
j_gene: TRBJ2-2
CDR3aa: CASSIGTGTGAKKAGELFF
CDR3nt: TGTGCCAGTAGTATAGGTACTGGGACAGGGGCTAAGAAAGCCGGGGAGCTGTTTTTT

v_gene: TRBV27
abundance: .
d_gene: .
j_gene: TRBJ2-1
CDR3aa: CASSSPTDNEQFF
CDR3nt: TGTGCCAGCAGTTCGCCGACAGACAATGAGCAGTTCTTC

v_gene: TRBV20-1
abundance: .
d_gene: TRBD2
j_gene: TRBJ2-5
CDR3aa: CSASGPGGRHETQYF
CDR3nt: TGCAGTGCTAGTGGGCCTGGCGGGAGGCATGAGACCCAGTACTTC

v_gene: TRBV7-9
abundance: .
d_gene: TRBD1
j_gene: TRBJ1-1
CDR3aa: CASSLGTAPEAFF
CDR3nt: TGTGCCAGCAGCCTAGGGACAGCCCCTGAAGCTTTCTTT

v_gene: TRBV6-2/TRBV6-3
abundance: .
d_gene: TRBD2
j_gene: TRBJ2-2
CDR3aa: CASSPRTSGGFTGELFF
CDR3nt: TGTGCCAGCAGTCCCCGGACTAGCGGGGGGTTCACCGGGGAGCTGTTTTTT

v_gene: TRBV4-2
abundance: .
d_gene: .
j_gene: TRBJ2-2
CDR3aa: CASSPDEISGLAGELFF
CDR3nt: TGTGCCAGCAGCCCAGACGAAATATCAGGGCTCGCCGGGGAGCTGTTTTTT

v_gene: TRBV6-2/TRBV6-3
abundance: .
d_gene: .
j_gene: TRBJ1-1
CDR3aa: CASSRTYEAFF
CDR3nt: TGTGCCAGCAGCCGGACTTATGAAGCTTTCTTT

v_gene: TRBV9
abundance: .
d_gene: TRBD2
j_gene: TRBJ2-1
CDR3aa: CASSDRLAGSDEQFF
CDR3nt: TGTGCCAGCAGCGACCGACTAGCGGGATCCGATGAGCAGTTCTTC

v_gene: TRBV11-2
abundance: .
d_gene: .
j_gene: TRBJ2-7
CDR3aa: CASSSTSGDLSYEQYF
CDR3nt: TGTGCCAGCAGCTCGACTAGTGGGGACCTCTCCTACGAGCAGTACTTC

v_gene: TRBV4-3
abundance: .
d_gene: .
j_gene: TRBJ2-7
CDR3aa: CASSQDYATAIEQYF
CDR3nt: TGCGCCAGCAGCCAAGATTACGCGACAGCGATCGAGCAGTACTTC

v_gene: TRBV30
abundance: .
d_gene: TRBD1
j_gene: TRBJ2-7
CDR3aa: CAWSATRTGGEQYF
CDR3nt: TGTGCCTGGAGCGCTACCCGGACAGGGGGCGAGCAGTACTTC

v_gene: TRBV10-3
abundance: .
d_gene: .
j_gene: TRBJ1-2
CDR3aa: CAISERQLGLPHGYTF
CDR3nt: TGTGCCATCAGTGAGCGGCAGTTGGGACTTCCTCATGGCTACACCTTC

v_gene: TRBV19
abundance: once
d_gene: .
j_gene: TRBJ2-7
CDR3aa: CASSSVGGQTYEQYF
CDR3nt: TGTGCCAGTAGTTCCGTCGGGGGGCAGACCTACGAGCAGTACTTC

v_gene: TRBV28
abundance: once
d_gene: .
j_gene: TRBJ1-5
CDR3aa: CASSLGQGFRQPQHF
CDR3nt: TGTGCCAGCAGTTTAGGCCAGGGGTTCCGGCAGCCCCAGCATTTT